This TCR beta chain was obtained from a study of T cell repertoires in cytomegalovirus infection. The overall study: Recently identified HLA-C-restricted CMV epitopes were used, and well-studied HLA-B-restricted CMV epitopes were used as well. It was the public TCR beta signatures that indicated both CMV infection and matching HLA type. Study-wide results and limits: Accumulated public TCR beta family frequency recognized individuals carrying CMV together with the relevant HLA. CMV-specific HLA-C-restricted TCR beta clonotypes dominated the ex vivo response.

Germline V lookup: CDR1 ENHRY, CDR2 SYGVKD. CDR3 length equals 15 residues. V was clipped by 2 bases and J by 4 bases; unmatched bases: 4. Each CDR3 protein gets one entry after TCRdb re-called the reads with MiXCR. The table lists approximately 1,000,000 distinct CDR3 sequences, approximately 30% of them singletons. A few counts support this clonotype. The antigen remains undetermined. Source: cultured CD8+ T cells from PBMCs, taken from culture after CMV antigen stimulation. The V and J genes are TRBV10-3 and TRBJ2-3; 9 nucleotides align to TRBD1. The receptor was derived from a human donor in good health (CMV status not recorded). Some clones in this sample may be carry-over from other donors' samples. CDR3 in DNA: TGTGCCATCAGTGAGGACAGGGGGGGCGCAGATACGCAGTATTTT. Translating gives CAISEDRGGADTQYF.